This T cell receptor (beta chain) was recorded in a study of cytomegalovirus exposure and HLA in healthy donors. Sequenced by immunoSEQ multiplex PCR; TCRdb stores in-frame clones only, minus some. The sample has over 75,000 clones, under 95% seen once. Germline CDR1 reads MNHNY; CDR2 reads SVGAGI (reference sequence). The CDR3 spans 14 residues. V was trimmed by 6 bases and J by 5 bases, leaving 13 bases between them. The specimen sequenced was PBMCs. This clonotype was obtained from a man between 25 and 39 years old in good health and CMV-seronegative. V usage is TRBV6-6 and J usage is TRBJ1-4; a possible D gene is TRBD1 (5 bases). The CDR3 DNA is TGTGCCAGCAGCCGCCCAGGGTTCAATGAAAAACTGTTTTTT. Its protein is CASSRPGFNEKLFF.